This T cell receptor beta chain was identified in a study of CD8+ T cells in alopecia areata. Study overall: Each recipient was an approximately 6-10-week-old female C3H/HeJ mouse given skin from a roughly 6-12-month-old C3H/HeJ donor with spontaneous alopecia.

Whole-study results and caveats: Shared TCR sequences were less clear between patients than in mice, possibly partly from HLA diversity.

Extraction and reverse transcription of RNA yielded cDNA as the sequencing template. Repertoires were generated with immunoSEQ multiplex PCR, while TCRdb's copy carries only in-frame clones and drops some. There are 250,000 or so clones in the sample, none observed a single time. After pooling, cutaneous lymph node cells were sorted with CD4, CD8alpha, NKG2D, NKG2ACE and other markers. This clone was picked up a small number of times. Its matching antigen is unknown. Gene names refer to mouse genes. The CDR3 end is not reached by the read, which stops 4 residues before it; the germline J gene fills it in. The V gene's germline CDR1 is SNHLY and CDR2 FYNGKV (reference sequence). The CDR3 totals 17 residues. The trim removed 4 bases at V and 0 bases at J, leaving 6 bases unmatched.

This TCR was recovered from a C3H/HeJ mouse with alopecia areata. This strain's MHC haplotype is H2-k. Sequencing input: CD4+ T cells sorted from a lymph node. The chain links TRBV3 to TRBJ2-2; 9 nucleotides agree with TRBD2. The CDR3 is CASSSRTGDANTGQLYF. CDR3 DNA (partial): TGTGCCAGCAGCTCCCGGACTGGGGACGCAAACACCGGG.